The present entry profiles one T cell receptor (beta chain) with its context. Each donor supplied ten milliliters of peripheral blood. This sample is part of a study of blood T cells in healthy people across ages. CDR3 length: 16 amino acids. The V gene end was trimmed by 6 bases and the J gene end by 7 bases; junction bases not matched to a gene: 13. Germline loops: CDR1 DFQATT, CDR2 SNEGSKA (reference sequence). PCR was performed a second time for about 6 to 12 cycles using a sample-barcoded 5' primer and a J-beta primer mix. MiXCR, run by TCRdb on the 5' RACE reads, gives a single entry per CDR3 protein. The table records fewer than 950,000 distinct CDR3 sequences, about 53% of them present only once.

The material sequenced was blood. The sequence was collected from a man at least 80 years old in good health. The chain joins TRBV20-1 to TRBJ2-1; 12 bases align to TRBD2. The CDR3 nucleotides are TGCAGTGCCCCTGGGGCTAGCGGGAGGGTAGGGAATGAGCAGTTCTTC. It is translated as CSAPGASGRVGNEQFF.